The 26 T cell receptor beta chains listed next were all sequenced from one sample in a study of shared clonotypes between healthy human individuals. This table comes from immunoSEQ multiplex PCR, and its TCRdb copy is limited to in-frame clones, with some not included. The sample consists of around 370,000 clones, 96% of them appearing once. Sequenced input: memory CD8+ T cells sorted from blood. Subset indicated: CD45RO+ cells pooled with CCR7-negative TemRA cells. Every receptor here comes from a man aged 25 to 40 in good health.

V usage is TRBV5-6 and J usage is TRBJ2-3, with D possibly TRBD2 on 6 matching bases. CDR3 length: 17 amino acids. The germline CDR1 and CDR2 sequences are SGHDT and YYEEEE. Trimming removed 3 bases from V and 3 bases from J, with 20 bases in between. The CDR3 DNA is TGTGCCAGCAGCTCGGGGGTGTCCAGGAGGAGGACAGATACGCAGTATTTT. This translates into CASSSGVSRRRTDTQYF.

The V and J genes are TRBV5-4 and TRBJ2-1; 7 bases agree with TRBD1. V lost 4 bases to trimming and J lost 1 base; unmatched junction nucleotides: 5. CDR3 length equals 15 residues. CDR1 is SGHNT and CDR2 is YYREEE in the germline V gene (reference sequence). The CDR3 DNA is TGTGCCAGCAGCATCGGGACAGAATCCTACAATGAGCAGTTCTTC. This translates into CASSIGTESYNEQFF.

The gene calls are TRBV9 and TRBJ2-3; 9 nucleotides agree with TRBD2. CDR3 length equals 14 residues. V shed 0 bases and J 7 bases; nucleotides not matched to a gene: 3. In germline, CDR1 is SGDLS, CDR2 YYNGEE. The CDR3 nucleotides read TGTGCCAGCAGCGTAGGTAGCGGGGGCTATACGCAGTATTTT. Protein product: CASSVGSGGYTQYF.

J is TRBJ2-7 and V is TRBV5-4; perhaps TRBD2 as D (6 bases). CDR3 length: 14 amino acids. Germline assignment: CDR1 SGHNT and CDR2 YYREEE (reference sequence). Trimming shortened V by 4 bases and J by 4 bases, and 15 bases separated the two germline ends. CDR3 loop: CASSDRGALYEQYF. The CDR3 nucleotides are TGTGCCAGCAGCGATCGCGGGGCCTTATACGAGCAGTACTTC.

The genes are TRBV30 and TRBJ2-7; D could derive from TRBD1 or TRBD2 (5 bases each). Germline CDR1 GTSNPN, CDR2 SVGIG (reference sequence). Trimming took 5 bases from V and 2 from J, leaving 16 bases between them. This CDR3 is built from 14 residues. The CDR3 nucleotides read TGTGCCTGGGGCAGGGTGCGGGCCGCCTACGAGCAGTACTTC. Its translation is CAWGRVRAAYEQYF.

The chain joins TRBV25-1 to TRBJ1-3; D unclear. This CDR3 contains 15 residues. Germline lookup yields CDR1 MGHDK and CDR2 SYGVNS. V lost 7 bases, J lost 0 bases, and 13 bases lay in between. This CDR3 reads CASIPHWFSGNTIYF. The DNA for the CDR3 is TGTGCCAGCATTCCCCATTGGTTCTCTGGAAACACCATATATTTT.

This chain uses TRBV28 with TRBJ1-3; D ambiguous. Germline V gene sequence: CDR1 MDHEN, CDR2 SYDVKM. V lost 7 bases and J 0 bases, leaving 7 bases between the germline ends. This CDR3 region has 13 residues. The CDR3 reads CASNPSSGNTIYF. Here the CDR3 DNA reads TGTGCCAGCAACCCAAGCTCTGGAAACACCATATATTTT.

This clone was detected a few times. This chain connects TRBV7-9 to TRBJ1-5, with D unclear. The V end lost 3 bases, the J end lost 1 base, and 7 bases lay between the germline ends. Looked up from germline, CDR1 is SEHNR and CDR2 is FQNEAQ (reference sequence). This CDR3 comprises 14 residues. The CDR3 reads CASSFKRSNQPQHF. CDR3 DNA sequence: TGTGCCAGCAGCTTTAAACGGAGCAATCAGCCCCAGCATTTT.

The chain combines TRBV5-1 with TRBJ2-1; 11 bases align to TRBD1. The J segment lost 8 bases and the V segment lost 3 bases, leaving 7 bases of the junction unmatched. Per the germline V gene, CDR1 is SGHRS and CDR2 is YFSETQ. This CDR3 is built from 15 residues. Here the CDR3 DNA reads TGCGCCAGCAGCTCCGGGACAGGGGGTTTCGATGAGCAGTTCTTC. Its translation is CASSSGTGGFDEQFF.

The genes are TRBV5-1 and TRBJ1-5; maybe TRBD1 (6 bases). V was pared by 3 bases and J by 2 bases, with 9 bases between. In germline, CDR1 is SGHRS, CDR2 YFSETQ. The CDR3 has 14 residues. In DNA, the CDR3 is TGCGCCAGCAGCTCGGGGGGCGGCAATCAGCCCCAGCATTTT. Translated: CASSSGGGNQPQHF. The entire variable domain, with the rest obtained from reference TRBV5-1 and TRBJ1-5, is as follows: KAGVTQTPRYLIKTRGQQVTLSCSPISGHRSVSWYQQTPGQGLQFLFEYFSETQRNKGNFPGRFSGRQFSNSRSEMNVSTLELGDSALYLCASSSGGGNQPQHFGDGTRLSIL.

This chain connects TRBV28 to TRBJ2-1, with 8 nucleotides matching TRBD2. The CDR3 sequence is 15 residues long. Trimming removed 2 bases from V and 3 bases from J; junction bases left unmatched: 3. In germline, CDR1 is MDHEN, CDR2 SYDVKM. The CDR3 nucleotides read TGTGCCAGCAGTTTAGTCCTAGCGGGCTACAATGAGCAGTTCTTC. This codes for CASSLVLAGYNEQFF. Full variable domain (missing parts from reference TRBV28 and TRBJ2-1): DVKVTQSSRYLVKRTGEKVFLECVQDMDHENMFWYRQDPGLGLRLIYFSYDVKMKEKGDIPEGYSVSREKKERFSLILESASTNQTSMYLCASSLVLAGYNEQFFGPGTRLTVL.

The CDR3 DNA follows: TGTGCCAGCAAAACTAGCGGTAATAAGGACGAGCAGTACTTC. Residues: CASKTSGNKDEQYF. The rearrangement joins TRBV27 to TRBJ2-7, with 8 positions matching TRBD2. After removal of 7 bases from V and 5 bases from J, the junction contained 10 bases not matched to a gene. Germline CDR1 reads MNHEY; CDR2 reads SMNVEV (reference sequence). This CDR3 has 14 residues.

The rearrangement links TRBV5-1 to TRBJ2-3; 8 bases align to TRBD1. The CDR3 extends over 15 amino acids. With V trimmed by 7 bases and J by 2 bases, 9 bases remained unmatched. Germline-derived CDR1 and CDR2 are SGHRS and YFSETQ. CDR3 nucleotides: TGCGCCAGCGCGGCAAGACAGGGGTACACAGATACGCAGTATTTT. Protein sequence: CASAARQGYTDTQYF.

J is TRBJ2-5 and V is TRBV11-2, with 7 bases identical to TRBD2. The length of the CDR3 is 16 residues. Germline CDR1 and CDR2: SGHAT and FQNNGV. The trim removed 3 bases at V and 0 bases at J, leaving 7 bases unmatched. CDR3 loop: CASSFRGRAYQETQYF. The CDR3 DNA sequence: TGTGCCAGCAGCTTTCGTGGGAGGGCGTACCAAGAGACCCAGTACTTC.

V is TRBV7-9 and J is TRBJ2-2; 10 bases are a match to TRBD1. The CDR3 totals 17 residues. CDR1 is SEHNR, CDR2 FQNEAQ, per germline (reference sequence). With V trimmed by 5 bases and J by 4 bases, 10 bases remained unmatched. The CDR3 sequence: CASSTLPGQGPTGELFF. CDR3 DNA: TGTGCCAGCAGCACGTTACCGGGACAGGGGCCCACCGGGGAGCTGTTTTTT.

The V gene is TRBV29-1, the J gene TRBJ2-7, with TRBD2 matching over 12 bases. The CDR3 is made up of 14 amino acids. V lost 4 bases to trimming and J lost 4 bases; unmatched junction nucleotides: 5. Per the germline V gene, CDR1 is SQVTM and CDR2 is ANQGSEA. CDR3 sequence (DNA): TGCAGCGTTGCCCTAGCGGGAGGGAGGTACGAGCAGTACTTC. It encodes CSVALAGGRYEQYF.

The CDR3 DNA sequence: TGTGCCAGCTCACCCGGGATGGGGGGCGGGCAGCCCCAGCATTTT. Protein: CASSPGMGGGQPQHF. The genes are TRBV18 and TRBJ1-5; TRBD1 might be the D (6 bases). Germline V gene lookup returns CDR1 KGHSH and CDR2 LQKENI. The length of the CDR3 is 15 residues. V dropped 3 bases and J dropped 7 bases, with 16 bases sitting between them.

This clone was counted a few times. Within the sample, other DNA sequences also encode this same CDR3. The chain combines TRBV18 with TRBJ1-1; no clear D. Trimming took 4 bases from V and 1 from J, leaving 4 bases between them. The CDR3 runs 12 residues. Germline V gene data show CDR1 as KGHSH and CDR2 as LQKENI. The CDR3 DNA follows: TGTGCCAGCTCACAGGGGAACACTGAAGCTTTCTTT. Its translation: CASSQGNTEAFF.

This clone was picked up a small number of times. The chain joins TRBV9 to TRBJ2-5; unclear D gene. The V and J ends lost 3 bases and 3 bases respectively, with 3 bases between them. This CDR3 has 11 amino acids. From germline, CDR1 is SGDLS and CDR2 YYNGEE. CDR3 DNA sequence: TGTGCCAGCAGCGGAGAAGAGACCCAGTACTTC. This encodes CASSGEETQYF.

The chain employs TRBV5-6 and TRBJ2-5; the match to TRBD1 covers 7 bases. The CDR3 is made up of 15 amino acids. Unmatched junction bases numbered 8, after V lost 4 bases and J lost 2 bases. Germline V gene data show CDR1 as SGHDT and CDR2 as YYEEEE. CDR3 nucleotides: TGTGCCAGCAGCACAACGACAGGGTCACAAGAGACCCAGTACTTC. Its protein is CASSTTTGSQETQYF.

V usage is TRBV5-1 and J usage is TRBJ2-1; D not certain. CDR1 is SGHRS, CDR2 YFSETQ, per germline. The V end was cut by 4 bases, the J end by 4 bases, with 21 bases between. CDR3 size: 17 residues. CDR3 sequence reads: CASSPQAGLGVYNEQFF. Written as DNA, the CDR3 is TGCGCCAGCAGCCCCCAGGCTGGCCTTGGGGTATACAATGAGCAGTTCTTC.

The table lists this clone with a count of one. The rearrangement uses TRBV30 and TRBJ1-2; D ambiguous. Germline-derived CDR1 and CDR2 are GTSNPN and SVGIG (reference sequence). V lost 1 base and J 3 bases, leaving 9 bases between the germline ends. The CDR3 consists of 13 residues. The CDR3 is CAWSDDADYGYTF. The CDR3 coding sequence is TGTGCCTGGAGTGACGACGCTGACTATGGCTACACCTTC.

The chain carries TRBV5-4 and TRBJ1-2, with TRBD1 matching 9 bases. V trimming: 0 bases; J trimming: 8 bases; junction bases outside the gene matches: 5. Germline loops: CDR1 SGHNT, CDR2 YYREEE (reference sequence). This CDR3 has 14 residues. The CDR3 loop is CASSLADRGYGYTF. The CDR3 DNA reads TGTGCCAGCAGCTTGGCGGACAGGGGATACGGCTACACCTTC.

The J gene is TRBJ2-7, the V gene TRBV20-1; D perhaps matches TRBD1 (5 bases). V lost 3 bases to trimming and J lost 9 bases, with 9 bases between them. The germline V gene encodes CDR1 DFQATT and CDR2 SNEGSKA (reference sequence). The CDR3 has 10 residues. CDR3 nucleotide sequence: TGCAGTGCTAGCCAGGGTACGCAGTACTTC. Translation: CSASQGTQYF.

The V and J genes are TRBV6-1 and TRBJ1-4; no clear D gene. CDR3 length: 12 amino acids. Germline V CDR1 and CDR2: MNHNS, SASEGT. V dropped 6 bases and J dropped 12 bases, with 14 bases sitting between them. The CDR3 sequence is CASSGVSPQLFF. In nucleotides, the CDR3 is TGTGCCAGCAGCGGAGTGAGCCCACAACTGTTTTTT.

This CDR3 reads CASSPRLDPSYEQYF. CDR3 in DNA: TGCGCCAGCAGCCCGCGGCTAGACCCTTCCTACGAGCAGTACTTC. The chain couples TRBV5-1 to TRBJ2-7; no reliable D call. V was shortened by 4 bases and J by 1 base, with 15 bases between the two germline ends. The CDR3 is 15 amino acids. CDR1 is SGHRS, CDR2 YFSETQ, per germline.